One and the same sample provided the 7 T cell receptor beta chains below, sequenced in a study of blood T cell repertoires in COVID-19. The repertoire was sequenced with immunoSEQ multiplex PCR; TCRdb's copy has only in-frame clones and lacks some. This sample carries about 28,000 clones, about 90% of them seen once, and the ten largest clones take more than 5%. Sequencing input: peripheral blood. These receptors were taken from a man aged 55 to 70 with active COVID-19.

This clone was picked up a small number of times. CDR3 region: CASSYLSGSNQPQHF. The CDR3 DNA sequence: TGTGCCAGCAGTTACTTGTCGGGGAGCAATCAGCCCCAGCATTTT. J is TRBJ1-5 and V is TRBV6-5; D gene uncertain. Trimming shortened V by 1 base and J by 1 base, and 8 bases separated the two germline ends. The CDR3 extends over 15 amino acids. Per germline, CDR1 MNHEY and CDR2 SVGAGI.

The chain employs TRBV30 and TRBJ1-5, with 8 bases lining up with TRBD1. V lost 5 bases, J lost 0 bases, and 6 bases stayed unmatched. CDR1 is GTSNPN, CDR2 SVGIG, per germline (reference sequence). The CDR3 has 15 residues. CDR3 sequence (DNA): TGTGCCTGGGACAGGGGCGGAACTAGCAATCAGCCCCAGCATTTT. Amino acid sequence: CAWDRGGTSNQPQHF.

V usage is TRBV9 and J usage is TRBJ2-3; 7 bases match TRBD1. The germline gives CDR1 SGDLS, CDR2 YYNGEE. The junction had 14 bases not matched to a gene; V was cut back by 3 bases and J by 4 bases. This CDR3 comprises 17 residues. The CDR3 DNA follows: TGTGCCAGCAGCGCACCACGGGACAGTCTTTTCCCAGATACGCAGTATTTT. It codes for CASSAPRDSLFPDTQYF.

J is TRBJ1-2 and V is TRBV7-2; the D is unclear. The germline V and J ends were trimmed by 3 bases and 8 bases, with 13 bases remaining between them. Germline-derived CDR1 and CDR2 are SGHTA and FQGNSA. This CDR3 is 13 amino acids long. In DNA, the CDR3 is TGTGCCAGCAGCTTTTGGTCTCGCCAGGGCTACACCTTC. This codes for CASSFWSRQGYTF.

This clone is a singleton in its sample. V is TRBV18 and J is TRBJ2-1, with D possibly being TRBD2 (7 bases). Germline V CDR1 and CDR2: KGHSH, LQKENI. The length of the CDR3 is 18 residues. Trimming stripped 0 bases from V and 1 base from J, with 16 bases between. CDR3 loop: CASSPPRGRGGSYNEQFF. The CDR3, as DNA: TGTGCCAGCTCACCACCGCGGGGGCGAGGTGGGTCCTACAATGAGCAGTTCTTC.

This chain links TRBV10-1 with TRBJ2-2; no definite D call. The CDR3 has 16 residues. Trimming pared 4 bases from V and 1 base from J, leaving 13 bases between. Germline loops: CDR1 WNHNN, CDR2 SYGVQD (reference sequence). The CDR3 reads CASSAGHRLNTGELFF. CDR3 nucleotide sequence: TGCGCCAGCAGTGCAGGCCACCGTTTGAACACCGGGGAGCTGTTTTTT.

The genes are TRBV2 and TRBJ1-3; the match to TRBD1 covers 8 bases. V lost 10 bases, J lost 0 bases, and 11 bases stayed unmatched. From germline, CDR1 is SNHLY and CDR2 FYNNEI. The CDR3 is made up of 16 amino acids. The CDR3 is CATQGQGKFSGNTIYF. The CDR3 DNA follows: TGTGCCACCCAAGGACAGGGAAAATTCTCTGGAAACACCATATATTTT.